This TCR beta chain was sequenced during a study of blood T cell repertoires in COVID-19 (dated by TCRdb to about 2020). Describing the broader study: Samples from collaborators originated in the United States, Italy and Spain and spanned both the acute and convalescent phases of COVID-19. The prospective study material was composed of cDNA or gDNA derived from T cells, B-cell-depleted T cells, or PBMCs. The dataset comprised deeply sampled blood TCRbeta repertoires from subjects exposed to, actively infected with, or recovered from COVID-19. The repertoires were made available in a free public database intended to serve as a resource for research on the immune response to SARS-CoV-2. Samples were obtained from the ongoing ImmuneRACE study (first 160 participants) and from over 1,000 subjects provided by 6 global collaborators. A de-identified subject ID, COVID-19 status, age in years and sex were almost always included in the sample metadata. Where HLA class I and class II types were available, the types were taken from metadata supplied by the sample provider, not from assay-based typing.

TCRbeta CDR3 regions were amplified from genomic DNA by means of the immunoSEQ Assay, a bias-controlled multiplex PCR. In the original analysis: Nucleated cell counts per sample were estimated from amplification of reference gene primers within the assay. Sequence reads were collapsed and filtered to measure the absolute abundance of every unique TCRbeta CDR3 rearrangement. Productive Simpson clonality was computed per sample as the square root of Simpson's diversity index over productive rearrangements. TCRdb carries this immuneACCESS record with in-frame sequences only. Its versions omit some clonotypes, under half of them owing to an unresolved V gene in the studies checked, with the rest unexplained. The V and J calls and clone size are taken from that table; D and trimming were inferred from the DNA. A total of 90,000 to 140,000 clones appear in this sample, roughly 81% of them only once. The ten largest clones add up to 7.5% to 10% of the sample.

Collaborating institutions collected whole blood in K2EDTA tubes following their own protocols. For TCRbeta analysis, collaborators shipped samples in one of three forms: frozen whole blood, isolated PBMCs, or DNA extracted from either of those sample types. Overall study results and their limits: The quantity of clinical and demographic metadata differed by source and by participant and was supplied without curation.

The germline ends are 17 bases apart after V is trimmed by 6 bases and J by 3 bases. From its cysteine to its phenylalanine, the CDR3 spans 15 amino acids. Kept here is only the CDR3 DNA, which spans 45 bases and is read in frame from base 1. The germline V gene supplies CDR1 KGHSH and CDR2 LQKENI. Concerning this clone: What antigen it recognizes has not been identified. No base quality information exists; no much larger clone differs at one position.

The rearranged segments are TRBV18 and TRBJ1-1; no D segment can be confidently identified. Sequencing was performed on peripheral blood. The TCR was taken from a woman in her 70s with acute or convalescent COVID-19. The DNA sequence is given as TGTGCCAGCTCGGAGGCACTAGGACTGGACACTGAAGCTTTCTTT. It translates to CASSEALGLDTEAFF.